This is a list of T cell receptor beta chains from one sample in a study of T cell changes during pregnancy in multiple sclerosis. Data came from immunoSEQ multiplex PCR; TCRdb stores just in-frame clones and leaves some out. The data hold about 36,000 clones, with about 90% observed a single time. The starting material was CD4+ T cells from peripheral blood mononuclear cells, obtained after pregnancy. The receptors here all came from a female donor with multiple sclerosis, enrolled in a pregnancy study. CDR3s include the opening cysteine and the closing phenylalanine or tryptophan. A D gene is named only where the DNA matches it firmly. Size is omitted from some rows. Given values are once, few, many or a class for expanded clones.

V gene	clone size	D gene	J gene	CDR3 protein	CDR3 DNA
TRBV5-1	.	.	TRBJ1-1	CASSFEGGSKRAFF	TGCGCCAGCAGCTTTGAAGGGGGTTCAAAGCGAGCTTTCTTT
TRBV6-5	.	.	TRBJ2-7	CASRSDSSYEQYF	TGTGCCAGCAGATCGGACTCCTCCTACGAGCAGTACTTC
TRBV29-1	.	TRBD2	TRBJ2-5	CSVALGTRQETQYF	TGCAGCGTCGCCTTAGGGACTAGACAAGAGACCCAGTACTTC
TRBV5-1	once	.	TRBJ1-2	CASSYDRTYGYTF	TGCGCCAGCAGCTACGACAGGACCTATGGCTACACCTTC
TRBV4-2	.	.	TRBJ1-1	CASSQVSVRNTEAFF	TGTGCCAGCAGCCAAGTGTCAGTACGGAACACTGAAGCTTTCTTT
TRBV7-9	.	TRBD2	TRBJ2-3	CASSLGPLAGGSTDTQYF	TGTGCCAGCAGCTTAGGCCCCCTGGCGGGAGGGAGCACAGATACGCAGTATTTT
TRBV7-2	.	TRBD2	TRBJ2-2	CASRSGGAGELFF	TGTGCCAGCAGATCGGGGGGAGCCGGGGAGCTGTTTTTT
TRBV4-1	.	.	TRBJ1-2	CASSQDGGGYGYTF	TGCGCCAGCAGCCAAGATGGGGGGGGCTATGGCTACACCTTC
TRBV28	.	.	TRBJ2-7	CASSLYREGEQYF	TGTGCCAGCAGTTTGTACAGGGAAGGCGAGCAGTACTTC
TRBV5-5	.	TRBD1	TRBJ2-7	CASSSLTGTRYEQYF	TGTGCCAGCAGCTCCCTGACAGGGACAAGGTACGAGCAGTACTTC
TRBV5-1	.	TRBD1	TRBJ2-7	CASSPTGGGEQYF	TGCGCCAGCAGCCCCACAGGGGGCGGGGAGCAGTACTTC
TRBV7-6	.	.	TRBJ2-7	CASSLSGIYEQYF	TGTGCCAGCAGCTTATCAGGGATCTACGAGCAGTACTTC
TRBV7-8	.	.	TRBJ2-5	CASSLHLTRQETQYF	TGTGCCAGCAGCTTACATCTGACACGACAAGAGACCCAGTACTTC
TRBV7-2	.	TRBD1	TRBJ1-4	CASSSRTGGPGKLFF	TGTGCCAGCAGCTCCAGGACAGGGGGCCCTGGAAAACTGTTTTTT
TRBV5-1	.	.	TRBJ2-2	CASSPTQGRGELFF	TGCGCCAGCAGCCCTACTCAGGGGCGTGGGGAGCTGTTTTTT
TRBV18	.	.	TRBJ2-7	CASSPPRVAYEQYF	TGTGCCAGCTCACCACCCAGGGTGGCCTACGAGCAGTACTTC
TRBV6-1	.	.	TRBJ2-1	CASSRGEQFF	TGTGCCAGCAGTCGGGGTGAGCAGTTCTTC